This TCR beta chain was observed in a study of blood T cells in healthy people across ages. Regarding the study as a whole: For the donors, CMV status was unknown and possibly confounded expanded clonotype changes. Among T cells, TCR beta diversity per million cells dropped roughly linearly as age rose.

Extraction of total RNA produced a minimum of 5.5 micrograms from each sample. Trimming removed 0 bases from V and 3 bases from J; junction bases left unmatched: 5. CDR3 size: 16 residues. Germline V gene lookup returns CDR1 SGDLS and CDR2 YYNGEE. The table lists this clonotype with many counts. Its antigen is unknown. A second PCR of 7 to 11 cycles used a sample-barcoded 5' primer and a J-beta primer mix. Every sample gave at least 2.5 million paired-end reads containing CDR3. TCRdb reanalysed the 5' RACE reads using MiXCR and keeps one entry per CDR3 protein. The table has about 1.7 million distinct CDR3 sequences, roughly 28% seen once.

This clonotype originated in a woman in her twenties or thirties in good health. The rearrangement links TRBV9 to TRBJ1-2; 10 positions match TRBD1. Sequenced input: blood. The CDR3 nucleotides read TGTGCCAGCAGCGTAGGACAGGGGGCCGACGACTATGGCTACACCTTC. Its translation: CASSVGQGADDYGYTF.